The entry below gives a single T cell receptor beta chain sequence along with its context. These data are taken from a study of T-cell reconstitution after alpha-beta-depleted transplantation in children. For TCRbeta, the library was prepared with unique molecular identifiers. TCRdb re-called the PCR reads with MiXCR, one entry per CDR3 protein. Here the sample spans approximately 350,000 distinct CDR3 sequences, over 9% being singletons. CDR3 length: 14 residues. From germline, CDR1 is GTSNPN and CDR2 SVGIG (reference sequence). V lost 4 bases and J lost 6, with 18 bases in between. The sample consisted of PBMCs from the stem cell graft donor, taken from the stem cell graft. The chain links TRBV30 to TRBJ2-5; maybe TRBD1 (7 bases). The sequence was obtained from a human donor who donated a stem cell graft to a child with acute lymphoblastic leukemia. The CDR3 spells CAWNLPQGGKTQYF. DNA for the CDR3: TGTGCCTGGAATCTCCCCCAGGGGGGAAAGACCCAGTACTTC.